The T cell receptor (beta chain) described here comes from a study of OX40 agonist ivuxolimab in advanced cancers. Study background: Males comprised about 78% of the group, whose mean age was approximately 60 years (range roughly 20 to 90). Study-level points and caveats: Partial responders at 0.1-3.0 mg/kg showed near-lowest clonal expansion.

Here immunoSEQ multiplex PCR was the method, and the copy in TCRdb shows in-frame clones only, minus some. The sample records about 60,000 clones, around nine tenths being singletons. The CDR3 extends over 12 amino acids. CDR1 is GTSNPN, CDR2 SVGIG, per germline (reference sequence). Trimming left V 8 bases short and J 1 base short, with 11 bases between. This clone was observed a handful of times. Its antigen remains unidentified. Source: CD4+ or CD8+ T cells sorted from blood, taken in a trial of the OX40 agonist ivuxolimab. The sequence was collected from an adult with an advanced solid tumor such as melanoma, head and neck, liver or kidney cancer. The chain couples TRBV30 to TRBJ1-1; maybe TRBD1 (5 bases). The CDR3 protein is CAGGRGNTEAFF. The DNA of the CDR3 is TGTGCCGGAGGTAGGGGGAACACTGAAGCTTTCTTT.